This T cell receptor beta chain was identified during a study of T-cell memory formation after mild COVID-19. The V gene's germline CDR1 is SNHLY and CDR2 FYNNEI. The V gene end was trimmed by 2 bases and the J gene end by 3 bases; junction bases not matched to a gene: 6. The CDR3 covers 15 residues. TCRdb called the 5' RACE reads again in MiXCR, with one record for every CDR3 protein. Of a few hundred thousand distinct CDR3 sequences in the sample, approximately 7.6% were seen once. This clonotype was observed once. The chain carries TRBV2 and TRBJ2-5; 7 bases are shared with TRBD1. The receptor's source is a man aged 18 to 35 who had mild COVID-19 (a few samples of this study predate the infection). Cell type and time point are not known. Material for sequencing was PBMCs or a T cell subset sorted from them (not recorded which). The CDR3 nucleotides are TGTGCCAGCAGTGAACCTGGGACAGTAAAAGAGACCCAGTACTTC. Translated, it gives CASSEPGTVKETQYF.